This T cell receptor beta chain came from a study of beta chain features in type 1 diabetes. Background on the study: Healthy donors and patients showed comparable age, gender and cell yields. Summed over all samples, the examined sorted cells came to roughly 110 million.

One heparinised draw of blood, averaging roughly 120 mL, came from each donor. Reverse transcription of all isolated RNA meant that expressed TCRB transcripts were sequenced. Produced via immunoSEQ multiplex PCR; TCRdb's table is partial and in-frame only. The sample comprises 130,000 or so clones, 9.2% of which are singletons, and roughly 0.7% rests with the top ten. Germline lookup yields CDR1 LNHDA and CDR2 SQIVND (reference sequence). V lost 1 base and J lost 9, with 16 bases in between. The CDR3 consists of 16 residues. J is TRBJ1-6 and V is TRBV19, with D possibly TRBD1 on 6 matching bases. The material sequenced was central memory CD4+ T cells from blood. This sequence was found in a man younger than 35 in good health. CDR3 in amino acids: CASSIVVPDRGSPLHF. CDR3 DNA sequence: TGTGCCAGTAGTATAGTGGTTCCGGACAGAGGTTCACCCCTCCACTTT.